The next 18 T cell receptor beta chains were all read from a single sample in a study of blood T cell repertoires in COVID-19. This table comes from immunoSEQ multiplex PCR, and its TCRdb copy is limited to in-frame clones, with some not included. The repertoire holds 35,000 to 40,000 clones, with roughly 70% as singletons. The source material was peripheral blood. The receptors were sampled from a man between 65 and 79 years old with COVID-19, enrolled during active disease.

Here the CDR3 DNA reads TGCGCCAGCAGGGGGGGACAGGGAAGGGGAGACACTGAAGCTTTCTTT. Its protein product is CASRGGQGRGDTEAFF. The chain carries TRBV4-3 and TRBJ1-1, with 9 bases that match TRBD1. J lost 3 bases, V lost 6 bases, and 11 bases had no gene match. Germline V gene sequence: CDR1 LGHNA, CDR2 YSLEER. The CDR3 is 16 residues long.

The chain has TRBV5-4 and TRBJ1-1, with D uncertain. Trimming shortened V by 4 bases and J by 3 bases, and 16 bases separated the two germline ends. Per germline, CDR1 SGHNT and CDR2 YYREEE (reference sequence). The CDR3 sequence is 15 residues long. CDR3 sequence reads: CASSHQTPSDTEAFF. The CDR3 DNA follows: TGTGCCAGCAGCCACCAGACCCCTAGTGACACTGAAGCTTTCTTT. The full variable domain, with the rest looked up from reference TRBV5-4 and TRBJ1-1, is ETGVTQSPTHLIKTRGQQVTLRCSSQSGHNTVSWYQQALGQGPQFIFQYYREEENGRGNFPPRFSGLQFPNYSSELNVNALELDDSALYLCASSHQTPSDTEAFFGQGTRLTVV.

This chain connects TRBV18 to TRBJ2-1; 16 bases are shared with TRBD2. The CDR3 sequence is 18 residues long. J was trimmed by 7 bases and V by 3 bases; bases with no gene match: 9. CDR1 KGHSH and CDR2 LQKENI come from the germline V gene. CDR3 in amino acids: CASSPGLAGGVMWNEQFF. The CDR3 DNA sequence: TGTGCCAGCTCACCGGGACTAGCGGGAGGGGTAATGTGGAATGAGCAGTTCTTC.

V usage is TRBV13 and J usage is TRBJ2-7; 11 bases are a match to TRBD2. CDR1 and CDR2 (germline): PRHDT, FYEKMQ (reference sequence). The CDR3 covers 19 residues. V shed 5 bases, J shed 0 bases, and the junction held 15 bases outside the gene matches. The chain's CDR3 is CASSPSWELAGVDSYEQYF. CDR3 nucleotides: TGTGCCAGCAGCCCCAGTTGGGAACTAGCGGGGGTGGACTCCTACGAGCAGTACTTC.

This chain uses TRBV4-2 with TRBJ2-7; D is unclear. Germline lookup yields CDR1 LGHNA and CDR2 YNFKEQ. Trimming pared 1 base from V and 4 bases from J, leaving 11 bases between. The CDR3 is 14 residues long. Here the CDR3 reads CASSQGRQLYEQYF. DNA of the CDR3: TGTGCCAGCAGCCAAGGGCGGCAGCTTTACGAGCAGTACTTC.

V usage is TRBV30 and J usage is TRBJ1-1, with D perhaps matching TRBD1 (6 bases). V lost 8 bases to trimming and J lost 1 base, with 8 bases between them. Germline lookup yields CDR1 GTSNPN and CDR2 SVGIG (reference sequence). The CDR3 has 11 residues. The CDR3 DNA sequence: TGTGCCAGGGGACAGAACACTGAAGCTTTCTTT. This codes for CARGQNTEAFF.

The genes are TRBV19 and TRBJ2-1; 9 nucleotides align to TRBD2. The junction had 8 bases not matched to a gene; V was cut back by 3 bases and J by 8 bases. This CDR3 region has 15 residues. The germline CDR1 and CDR2 sequences are LNHDA and SQIVND (reference sequence). The CDR3, as DNA: TGTGCCAGTAGTATGGCGGGGGGGCCCTCCCATGAGCAGTTCTTC. Protein: CASSMAGGPSHEQFF.

The chain uses TRBV12-3 or TRBV12-4 and TRBJ1-1; 7 positions match TRBD1. The CDR3 sequence is 13 residues long. With 6 bases clipped from V and 11 bases from J, the junction kept 12 bases outside the gene matches. This chain's CDR3 is CASSTQGSKGAFF. CDR3 DNA sequence: TGTGCCAGCAGCACACAGGGGTCTAAGGGGGCTTTCTTT.

The chain recombines TRBV15 with TRBJ1-5, with TRBD1 as a possible D gene (6 bases). V was shortened by 8 bases and J by 3 bases, with 11 bases between the two germline ends. Germline V lookup: CDR1 LNHNV, CDR2 YYDKDF (reference sequence). This CDR3 comprises 13 residues. The CDR3 region has the DNA TGTGCCACCCATGCGGGGGCCAATCAGCCCCAGCATTTT. This translates into CATHAGANQPQHF.

The V and J genes are TRBV11-3 and TRBJ2-1, with TRBD2 identical over 7 bases. V dropped 6 bases and J dropped 0; count of bases not matched to a gene: 11. The CDR3 is 17 residues long. Germline V gene sequence: CDR1 SGHNT, CDR2 YENEEA. The CDR3 sequence is CASRKRSGDGSYNEQFF. The DNA of the CDR3 is TGTGCCAGCAGGAAGAGAAGCGGGGACGGCTCCTACAATGAGCAGTTCTTC.

This clone was found a few times. V and J are TRBV5-4 and TRBJ2-5; D uncertain. Germline values: CDR1 SGHNT, CDR2 YYREEE (reference sequence). The V gene lost 1 base and the J gene lost 4 bases, with 14 bases spanning the gap. The length of the CDR3 is 15 residues. The DNA for the CDR3 is TGTGCCAGCAGCTTGCGGAGAGAACATGGAGAGACCCAGTACTTC. Translation gives CASSLRREHGETQYF.

This sequence joins TRBV7-9 and TRBJ2-2; D is unclear. Germline V lookup: CDR1 SEHNR, CDR2 FQNEAQ (reference sequence). This CDR3 has 15 residues. Between the trimmed V and J ends, which lost 1 base and 7 bases, there was a span of 13 bases. In DNA, the CDR3 is TGTGCCAGCAGCTTAGTGGGCCTGAGTGTCGGGGAGCTGTTTTTT. This codes for CASSLVGLSVGELFF.

The V gene is TRBV20-1, the J gene TRBJ2-7, with D perhaps TRBD1 (6 bases). CDR1 is DFQATT, CDR2 SNEGSKA, per germline (reference sequence). This CDR3 region has 11 residues. With 8 bases removed from V and 6 bases from J, the gap between germline ends came to 14 bases. The CDR3 loop reads CSYLKGGEQYF. The CDR3, as DNA: TGCAGTTACCTTAAAGGGGGCGAGCAGTACTTC.

This clone was counted a few times. This chain joins TRBV19 and TRBJ2-1, with a tentative D call TRBD2 (5 bases). Trimming pared 5 bases from V and 9 bases from J, leaving 8 bases between. CDR1 LNHDA and CDR2 SQIVND come from the germline V gene (reference sequence). The CDR3 consists of 11 residues. Written as DNA, the CDR3 is TGTGCCAGTAGTGGGGAGCTTGAGCAGTTCTTC. Protein sequence: CASSGELEQFF.

This sequence joins TRBV5-1 and TRBJ2-7; TRBD2 aligns across 9 bases. CDR1 is SGHRS and CDR2 is YFSETQ in the germline V gene. The CDR3 runs 16 residues. The junction had 14 bases not matched to a gene; V was cut back by 4 bases and J by 6 bases. CDR3 loop: CASSLGGSGSFSEQYF. The DNA of the CDR3 is TGCGCCAGCAGCCTGGGAGGTAGCGGGAGTTTTTCCGAGCAGTACTTC.

CDR3 loop: CASSYSKELYGYTF. CDR3 DNA sequence: TGTGCCAGCAGTTACTCGAAGGAGCTCTATGGCTACACCTTC. This sequence joins TRBV6-5 and TRBJ1-2; D remains ambiguous. The CDR3 length is 14 residues. V was trimmed by 0 bases and J by 4 bases, leaving 9 bases between them. The germline V gene has CDR1 MNHEY and CDR2 SVGAGI.

This chain uses TRBV12-3 or TRBV12-4 with TRBJ2-7; unclear D gene. CDR3 length: 13 residues. Trimming removed 4 bases at V and 2 bases at J, with 9 bases between. The CDR3 is CASSSPRAYEQYF. As DNA, the CDR3 is TGTGCCAGCAGTTCCCCCCGCGCCTACGAGCAGTACTTC.

This clone was picked up a small number of times. V and J are TRBV12-3 or TRBV12-4 and TRBJ2-7; a possible D gene is TRBD1 (5 bases). The CDR3 sequence is 12 residues long. V was pared by 5 bases and J by 5 bases, with 10 bases between. The CDR3 loop is CASSRQFNEQYF. The CDR3 DNA reads as TGTGCCAGCAGTCGACAGTTCAACGAGCAGTACTTC.